The T cell receptor (beta chain) described here comes from a study of T cells in Graves' hyperthyroidism and ophthalmopathy. Study-wide points: Most thyroid-expanded clonotypes above 0.001 were also found in blood. A model using 13 V-J features told ophthalmopathy apart from stable hyperthyroidism.

RNA transcripts gave rise to amplified TCR beta CDR3 regions. Initially, a first-round RT-PCR of the TCR CDR3 employed the HTBI primer set. TCRdb reprocessed the multiplex PCR reads with MiXCR, giving one entry per CDR3 protein. Of 500,000 to 750,000 distinct CDR3 sequences in the sample, approximately 14% are singletons; the top ten hold approximately 7.4%. Germline V gives CDR1 LNHNV, CDR2 YYDKDF (reference sequence). V was shortened by 6 bases and J by 3 bases, with 11 bases between the two germline ends. The CDR3 sequence is 13 residues long. Note on this clonotype: Its antigen is undetermined.

The sample was blood. V gene TRBV15 combines with J gene TRBJ1-1; possible D gene TRBD1, 6 bases. This clonotype was sampled from a young woman with Graves' hyperthyroidism. The CDR3 loop is CATRRGGDTEAFF. CDR3 nucleotides: TGTGCCACCAGAAGGGGGGGGGACACTGAAGCTTTCTTT.